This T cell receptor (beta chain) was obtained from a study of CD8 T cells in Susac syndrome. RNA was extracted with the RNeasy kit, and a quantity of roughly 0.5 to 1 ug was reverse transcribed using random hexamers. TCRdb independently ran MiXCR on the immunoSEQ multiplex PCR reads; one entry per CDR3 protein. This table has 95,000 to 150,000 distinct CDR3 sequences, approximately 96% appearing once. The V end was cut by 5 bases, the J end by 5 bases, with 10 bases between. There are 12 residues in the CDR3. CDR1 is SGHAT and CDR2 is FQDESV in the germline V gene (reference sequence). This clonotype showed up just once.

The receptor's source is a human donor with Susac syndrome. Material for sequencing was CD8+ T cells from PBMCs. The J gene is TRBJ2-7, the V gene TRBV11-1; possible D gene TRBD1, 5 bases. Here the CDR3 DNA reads TGTGCCAGCAGCAAAACAGGTAACGAGCAGTACTTC. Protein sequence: CASSKTGNEQYF.